The 21 T cell receptor beta chains in this list originate from one sample, sequenced in a study of T cell repertoires in cytomegalovirus infection (dated by TCRdb to about 2019). The data were produced on an Illumina HiSeq 1500. The raw public reads went through TCRdb reprocessing: fastp at Q25, MiXCR clone calling, in-frame beta chains kept. Rows with a matching CDR3 protein are joined into one entry that keeps the most common DNA and genes. Present in this sample are a few hundred thousand distinct CDR3 sequences, approximately 9.5% of which were seen just once. The biggest ten clones account for 4.3% of the sample. The sample was PBMCs. Receptor source: a human donor in good health (CMV status not recorded). Some clones in this sample may be carry-over from other donors' samples.

This clonotype has a count of ten or more. This chain connects TRBV7-6 to TRBJ2-3; possibly TRBD1 or TRBD2 for D (5 bases each). The CDR3 extends over 17 amino acids. Germline V gene data show CDR1 as SGHVS and CDR2 as FNYEAQ. Trimming removed 2 bases at V and 2 bases at J, with 17 bases between. The CDR3, as DNA: TGTGCCAGCAGCTTAAAGCGGACGGGGACCTACACAGATACGCAGTATTTT. The encoded protein is CASSLKRTGTYTDTQYF.

V gene TRBV28 combines with J gene TRBJ2-7; D gene uncertain. This CDR3 has 15 residues. V was pared by 4 bases and J by 2 bases, with 15 bases between. From germline, CDR1 is MDHEN and CDR2 SYDVKM. The CDR3 nucleotides read TGTGCCAGCAGTTGGGTGGGGTCCCCTACCTACGAGCAGTACTTC. This encodes CASSWVGSPTYEQYF.

The rearrangement links TRBV19 to TRBJ1-4; D is perhaps TRBD1 (5 bases). Germline V gives CDR1 LNHDA, CDR2 SQIVND (reference sequence). The CDR3 is 14 residues long. Trimming removed 11 bases at V and 0 bases at J, with 13 bases between. The chain's CDR3 is CASMGTATNEKLFF. CDR3 sequence (DNA): TGTGCCTCCATGGGGACTGCAACTAATGAAAAACTGTTTTTT.

This chain joins TRBV2 and TRBJ1-2; D gene ambiguous. CDR3 length equals 13 residues. Germline CDR1 SNHLY, CDR2 FYNNEI. V was clipped by 2 bases and J by 6 bases, with 10 bases between them. CDR3 sequence reads: CASSERHSDGYTF. CDR3 DNA sequence: TGTGCCAGCAGTGAAAGACATTCGGATGGCTACACCTTC. The variable domain in full, with the rest retrieved from reference TRBV2 and TRBJ1-2, is EPEVTQTPSHQVTQMGQEVILRCVPISNHLYFYWYRQILGQKVEFLVSFYNNEISEKSEIFDDQFSVERPDGSNFTLKIRSTKLEDSAMYFCASSERHSDGYTFGSGTRLTVV.

This clonotype came up many times. The gene calls are TRBV5-4 and TRBJ2-3, with D perhaps TRBD2 (6 bases). The CDR3 has 16 amino acids. Between the trimmed V and J ends, which lost 1 base and 0 bases, there was a span of 12 bases. The germline gives CDR1 SGHNT, CDR2 YYREEE (reference sequence). In nucleotides, the CDR3 is TGTGCCAGCAGCTTGTTCTCGGGGACTAGCACAGATACGCAGTATTTT. Its translation is CASSLFSGTSTDTQYF.

Many counts were recorded for this clonotype. The chain joins TRBV7-9 to TRBJ2-5; TRBD2 agrees at 12 bases. The germline V gene encodes CDR1 SEHNR and CDR2 FQNEAQ (reference sequence). The CDR3 has 18 amino acids. J lost 1 base, V lost 0 bases, and 6 bases had no gene match. CDR3 sequence reads: CASSLAWGLAGTQETQYF. CDR3 coding DNA: TGTGCCAGCAGCTTAGCGTGGGGACTAGCGGGCACCCAAGAGACCCAGTACTTC. Looking up the rest from reference TRBV7-9 and TRBJ2-5 gives the full variable domain: DTGVSQNPRHKITKRGQNVTFRCDPISEHNRLYWYRQTLGQGPEFLTYFQNEAQLEKSRLLSDRFSAERPKGSFSTLEIQRTEQGDSAMYLCASSLAWGLAGTQETQYFGPGTRLLVL.

This clonotype was counted ten times or more. J is TRBJ2-6 and V is TRBV7-8; tentatively, D is TRBD2 (6 bases). CDR1 and CDR2 (germline): SGHVS, FQNEAQ. The CDR3 extends over 17 amino acids. The ends were cut back, 5 bases at V and 2 bases at J, with 16 bases in the middle. CDR3 bases: TGTGCCAGCAGCCCTCCCAGGGAGGACGCTGGGGCCAACGTCCTGACTTTC. It encodes CASSPPREDAGANVLTF. The whole variable domain, remainder taken from reference TRBV7-8 and TRBJ2-6, is GAGVSQSPRYKVAKRGQDVALRCDPISGHVSLFWYQQALGQGPEFLTYFQNEAQLDKSGLPSDRFFAERPEGSVSTLKIQRTQQEDSAVYLCASSPPREDAGANVLTFGAGSRLTVL.

The rearrangement uses TRBV28 and TRBJ1-5; D gene ambiguous. This CDR3 comprises 14 residues. Germline lookup yields CDR1 MDHEN and CDR2 SYDVKM. Trimming took off 8 bases at V and 3 bases at J, with 14 bases between the two ends. CDR3 sequence reads: CASSTGPSNQPQHF. The CDR3 DNA reads as TGTGCCAGCTCAACCGGGCCGTCCAATCAGCCCCAGCATTTT.

This chain connects TRBV6-5 to TRBJ2-1; D uncertain. This CDR3 spans 13 amino acids. Between the trimmed V and J ends, which lost 8 bases and 6 bases, there was a span of 14 bases. Germline V gene data show CDR1 as MNHEY and CDR2 as SVGAGI. The CDR3 bases are TGTGCCAGCCGCACCCCAGCGAGCAATGAGCAGTTCTTC. Translating gives CASRTPASNEQFF.

In its sample, this clonotype was seen many times. The chain uses TRBV28 and TRBJ2-1; no firm D call. The V and J ends lost 4 bases and 4 bases respectively, with 8 bases between them. CDR1 is MDHEN and CDR2 is SYDVKM in the germline V gene. This CDR3 has 13 residues. CDR3 residues: CASSSADYNEQFF. In nucleotides, the CDR3 is TGTGCCAGCAGTTCCGCGGATTACAATGAGCAGTTCTTC.

The sample holds a few counts of this clonotype. V is TRBV7-2 and J is TRBJ1-5, with 7 bases fitting TRBD1. CDR1 SGHTA and CDR2 FQGNSA come from the germline V gene. Trimming removed 5 bases from V and 3 bases from J; junction bases left unmatched: 7. The CDR3 is made up of 15 amino acids. CDR3 protein: CASSPQDRYNQPQHF. CDR3 nucleotide sequence: TGTGCCAGCAGCCCGCAGGACAGGTACAATCAGCCCCAGCATTTT.

In its sample, this clonotype was seen many times. V gene TRBV7-2 combines with J gene TRBJ2-5; 8 bases are a match to TRBD1. CDR1 is SGHTA and CDR2 is FQGNSA in the germline V gene. The CDR3 totals 14 residues. The J segment lost 4 bases and the V segment lost 2 bases, leaving 3 bases of the junction unmatched. The CDR3 DNA reads as TGTGCCAGCAGCTTACCGACAGGGGCAGAGACCCAGTACTTC. It translates to CASSLPTGAETQYF.

The sample holds a few counts of this clonotype. This chain joins TRBV11-1 and TRBJ1-2; D is uncertain. CDR1 and CDR2 (germline): SGHAT, FQDESV (reference sequence). The V end lost 5 bases, the J end lost 5 bases, and 12 bases lay between the germline ends. The CDR3 has 13 residues. The CDR3: CASSPATRYGYTF. In nucleotides, the CDR3 is TGTGCCAGCAGCCCGGCTACTCGTTATGGCTACACCTTC.

This clonotype was recorded many times. This rearrangement joins TRBV4-3 to TRBJ2-1; 7 bases are a match to TRBD2. V was pared by 3 bases and J by 7 bases, with 9 bases of the junction left unmatched. Per the germline V gene, CDR1 is LGHNA and CDR2 is YSLEER. This CDR3 is 15 amino acids long. CDR3 region: CASSHGAGAVNEQFF. The CDR3 DNA reads as TGCGCCAGCAGCCATGGGGCGGGAGCAGTGAATGAGCAGTTCTTC.

As to this clonotype: Relative to the germline gene, one junction end is altered; a read error may explain this. V usage is TRBV12-3 or TRBV12-4 and J usage is TRBJ1-1; 7 nucleotides match TRBD1. This CDR3 is built from 14 residues. The CDR3 sequence: CASRSVRGNAEAFF. In DNA, the CDR3 is TGTGCCAGCAGGTCTGTCAGGGGGAACGCTGAAGCTTTCTTT.

The chain recombines TRBV12-3 or TRBV12-4 with TRBJ1-1, with 7 bases matching TRBD1. The CDR3 runs 12 residues. V shed 11 bases and J 0 bases; nucleotides not matched to a gene: 3. This CDR3 reads CARDSLNTEAFF. The CDR3 DNA follows: TGTGCCCGGGACAGTTTGAACACTGAAGCTTTCTTT.

This clonotype has only a few counts. The chain couples TRBV4-2 to TRBJ2-6; 8 bases are a match to TRBD1. The V gene end was trimmed by 1 base and the J gene end by 4 bases; junction bases not matched to a gene: 27. Germline CDR1 LGHNA, CDR2 YNFKEQ. The CDR3 runs to 24 residues. The CDR3: CASSQAPGHDFISDRGAGANVLTF. The CDR3 DNA reads TGTGCCAGCAGCCAAGCTCCGGGGCACGATTTTATCTCCGACAGGGGTGCCGGGGCCAACGTCCTGACTTTC.

In this sample, this clonotype turned up a few times. The rearrangement links TRBV2 to TRBJ1-1, with D uncertain. Germline V gives CDR1 SNHLY, CDR2 FYNNEI. The CDR3 runs to 13 residues. With 7 bases removed from V and 3 bases from J, the gap between germline ends came to 12 bases. The CDR3 coding sequence is TGTGCCAGCAATGGACGGAGGGACACTGAAGCTTTCTTT. It specifies CASNGRRDTEAFF.

This chain connects TRBV5-1 to TRBJ2-1; D perhaps matches TRBD1 (6 bases). The CDR3 spans 15 residues. Between the trimmed V and J ends, which lost 7 bases and 9 bases, there was a span of 23 bases. Germline CDR1 is SGHRS and CDR2 is YFSETQ. The CDR3 reads CASYHLGGELVEQFF. In nucleotides, the CDR3 is TGCGCCAGCTACCACCTAGGGGGAGAACTTGTTGAGCAGTTCTTC.

This clonotype has only a few counts. The chain combines TRBV9 with TRBJ1-3; D uncertain. The germline V gene has CDR1 SGDLS and CDR2 YYNGEE. The CDR3 has 13 residues. The ends were cut back, 0 bases at V and 3 bases at J, with 4 bases in the middle. The CDR3 region is CASSVAVGNTIYF. The CDR3 region has the DNA TGTGCCAGCAGCGTAGCGGTTGGAAACACCATATATTTT. The full variable domain, with the rest looked up from reference TRBV9 and TRBJ1-3, is DSGVTQTPKHLITATGQRVTLRCSPRSGDLSVYWYQQSLDQGLQFLIQYYNGEERAKGNILERFSAQQFPDLHSELNLSSLELGDSALYFCASSVAVGNTIYFGEGSWLTVV.

This clonotype has at least ten counts. The chain employs TRBV19 and TRBJ1-1; tentatively, D is TRBD1 (5 bases). Germline-derived CDR1 and CDR2 are LNHDA and SQIVND (reference sequence). Trimming shortened V by 8 bases and J by 1 base, and 11 bases separated the two germline ends. CDR3 length: 13 residues. The chain's CDR3 is CASEDRTNTEAFF. For the CDR3, the DNA is TGTGCCAGTGAAGACAGAACGAACACTGAAGCTTTCTTT.